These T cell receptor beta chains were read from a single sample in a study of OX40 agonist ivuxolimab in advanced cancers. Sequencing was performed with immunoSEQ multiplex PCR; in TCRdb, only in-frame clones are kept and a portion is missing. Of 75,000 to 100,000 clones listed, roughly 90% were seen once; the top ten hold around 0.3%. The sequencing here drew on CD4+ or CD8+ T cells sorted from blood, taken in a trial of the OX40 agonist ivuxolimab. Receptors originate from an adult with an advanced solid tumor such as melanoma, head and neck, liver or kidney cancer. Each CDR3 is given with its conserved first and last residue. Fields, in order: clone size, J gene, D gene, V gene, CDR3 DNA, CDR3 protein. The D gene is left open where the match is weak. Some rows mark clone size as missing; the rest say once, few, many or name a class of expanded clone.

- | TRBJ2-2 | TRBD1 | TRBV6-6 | TGTGCCAGCAGTTCCACGACAGGGAAGACCGGGGAGCTGTTTTTT | CASSSTTGKTGELFF
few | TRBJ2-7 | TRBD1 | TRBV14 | TGTGCCAGCGGGACAGGCTACGAGCAGTACTTC | CASGTGYEQYF
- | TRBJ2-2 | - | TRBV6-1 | TGTGCCAGCAGTGAAGCGAGTGGGGGGTCCGGGGAGCTGTTTTTT | CASSEASGGSGELFF
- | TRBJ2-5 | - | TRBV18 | TGTGCCAGCTCCCGGGGGGCTCAAGAGACCCAGTACTTC | CASSRGAQETQYF
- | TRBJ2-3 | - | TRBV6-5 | TGTGCCAGCACCCTCCGGGGAGGTACAGATACGCAGTATTTT | CASTLRGGTDTQYF
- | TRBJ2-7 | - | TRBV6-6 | TGTGCCAGCAGACGGACCTACGAGCAGTACTTC | CASRRTYEQYF
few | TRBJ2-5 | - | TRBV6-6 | TGTGCCAGCAGAATGCGACACGACCAAGAGACCCAGTACTTC | CASRMRHDQETQYF
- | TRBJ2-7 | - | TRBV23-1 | TGCGCCAGCAGCCTAATGACCCCCGTACAGTACTTC | CASSLMTPVQYF
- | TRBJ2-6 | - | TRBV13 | TGTGCCAGCAGCTTACTTCTCTCTGGGGCCAACGTCCTGACTTTC | CASSLLLSGANVLTF
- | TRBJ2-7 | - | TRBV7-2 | TGTGCCAGCAGCTTAGCGTACTCCTACGAGCAGTACTTC | CASSLAYSYEQYF
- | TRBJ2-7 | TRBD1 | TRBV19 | TGTGCCAGTAGTATAGATGGACAGGGGAGGAACGAGCAGTACTTC | CASSIDGQGRNEQYF
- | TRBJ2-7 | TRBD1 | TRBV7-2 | TGTGCCAGCAGCTTAGCGAAATCCAGGACAGGTTCCTACGAGCAGTACTTC | CASSLAKSRTGSYEQYF
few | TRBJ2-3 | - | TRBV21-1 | TGTGCCAGCAGCAAAGATGCAGCAGATACGCAGTATTTT | CASSKDAADTQYF
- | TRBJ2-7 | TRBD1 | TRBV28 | TGTGCCAGCAGTTTCTACGGACAGGGCTTACCCTACGAGCAGTACTTC | CASSFYGQGLPYEQYF
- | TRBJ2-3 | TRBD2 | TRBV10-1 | TGCGCCAGCAGTGAGAGTGTAGCGGGCGTGGATACGCAGTATTTT | CASSESVAGVDTQYF